One TCR beta chain is described in this entry. This sample was taken from a study of shared T cell receptors in the human thymus. Only in-frame clones appear in the TCRdb table, and some are missing; sequencing was by immunoSEQ multiplex PCR. The table includes 500,000 to 750,000 clones, around 89% detected once. Looked up from germline, CDR1 is SGHAT and CDR2 is FQNNGV. Trimming removed 5 bases from V and 7 bases from J, with 9 bases in between. The CDR3 totals 12 residues. These data were also reused for a study on human thymus T cells. That publication notes: In corrective heart surgery, resections were taken, and these provided the thymus tissue.

Sequences were obtained from thymocytes. This receptor was obtained from a boy in the first two years of life with a congenital heart defect. The chain couples TRBV11-2 to TRBJ2-1, with TRBD1 as a possible D gene (5 bases). CDR3 DNA sequence: TGTGCCAGCAGCCCACAGGCAAATGAGCAGTTCTTC. Amino acid sequence: CASSPQANEQFF.